These 24 T cell receptor beta chains came from one sample sequenced in a study of cytomegalovirus exposure and HLA in healthy donors (dated by TCRdb to the late 2010s). The library was built by means of the immunoSEQ multiplex PCR assay. The multiplex PCR relied on a mix of 60 forward primers for TCR Vbeta segments and 13 reverse primers for TCR Jbeta segments. TCRdb carries this immuneACCESS record with in-frame sequences only. Its versions omit some clonotypes, under half of them owing to an unresolved V gene in the studies checked, with the rest unexplained. In this sample the table shows about 270,000 clones, around 65% of which occur a single time. Of the sample, under 2.5% is held by the ten largest clones. The specimen was PBMCs. Receptors were obtained from a female donor in good health and CMV-seronegative.

In its sample, this clone was seen once. The rearrangement links TRBV19 to TRBJ2-2, with 8 bases matching TRBD1. The CDR3 has 14 amino acids. V shed 4 bases and J 7 bases; nucleotides not matched to a gene: 5. Germline CDR1 and CDR2: LNHDA and SQIVND (reference sequence). Here the CDR3 DNA reads TGTGCCAGTAGTACCCAGGGGGCTGGCGGGGAGCTGTTTTTT. Its translation: CASSTQGAGGELFF.

The rearrangement joins TRBV5-1 to TRBJ2-7, with D possibly matching TRBD1 (6 bases). Trimming removed 2 bases from V and 4 bases from J, with 10 bases in between. Germline CDR1 SGHRS, CDR2 YFSETQ. The CDR3 is 13 residues long. CDR3 loop: CASSFEQGYEQYF. CDR3 bases: TGCGCCAGCAGCTTTGAACAGGGATACGAGCAGTACTTC.

A word on this clone: Other DNA sequences in the same sample also yield this CDR3. This CDR3 is CASSLGSSGTYEQYF. The DNA of the CDR3 is TGTGCCAGCAGTTTGGGGTCTAGCGGTACCTACGAGCAGTACTTC. The V call is TRBV28, the J call TRBJ2-7, with 7 bases identical to TRBD2. The CDR3 length is 15 residues. Germline assignment: CDR1 MDHEN and CDR2 SYDVKM. With 3 bases clipped from V and 2 bases from J, the junction kept 7 bases outside the gene matches.

This clone is a singleton in its sample. This chain joins TRBV6-1 and TRBJ1-5, with 9 bases identical to TRBD1. The CDR3 length is 17 residues. Germline V CDR1 and CDR2: MNHNS, SASEGT. The V and J ends lost 4 bases and 1 base, in that order; junction bases with no gene match: 8. CDR3 sequence reads: CASSGRTGGGSNQPQHF. DNA for the CDR3: TGTGCCAGCAGTGGTCGAACAGGGGGCGGGAGCAATCAGCCCCAGCATTTT.

The gene calls are TRBV2 and TRBJ2-1; D remains unclear. Germline V gene sequence: CDR1 SNHLY, CDR2 FYNNEI. The V gene lost 4 bases and the J gene lost 0 bases, with 10 bases spanning the gap. This CDR3 spans 15 amino acids. Written as DNA, the CDR3 is TGTGCCAGCAGTGTGTCCAGCGACTCCTACAATGAGCAGTTCTTC. Amino acids: CASSVSSDSYNEQFF.

The V and J genes are TRBV16 and TRBJ2-2; no clear D gene. The CDR3 contains 15 residues. Germline-derived CDR1 and CDR2 are KGHSY and FQNENV. Trimming stripped 3 bases from V and 3 bases from J, with 11 bases between. As DNA, the CDR3 is TGTGCCAGCAGCCAGACGAGGCCAGACACCGGGGAGCTGTTTTTT. This codes for CASSQTRPDTGELFF. The whole variable domain, filled in from reference TRBV16 and TRBJ2-2, reads GEEVAQTPKHLVRGEGQKAKLYCAPIKGHSYVFWYQQVLKNEFKFLISFQNENVFDETGMPKERFSAKCLPNSPCSLEIQATKLEDSAVYFCASSQTRPDTGELFFGEGSRLTVL.

This chain connects TRBV27 to TRBJ2-1, with 15 bases lining up with TRBD2. Per the germline V gene, CDR1 is MNHEY and CDR2 is SMNVEV (reference sequence). The length of the CDR3 is 15 residues. The V segment lost 4 bases and the J segment 7 bases; nucleotides outside the gene matches: 2. CDR3 coding DNA: TGTGCCAGCAGTTCCGGGACTAGCGGGAGGAATGAGCAGTTCTTC. Its protein is CASSSGTSGRNEQFF.

This clone was counted a few times. The rearrangement joins TRBV7-9 to TRBJ2-1; 9 bases match TRBD1. Germline CDR1 is SEHNR and CDR2 is FQNEAQ (reference sequence). Trimming removed 8 bases from V and 3 bases from J; junction bases left unmatched: 2. The CDR3 sequence is 13 residues long. CDR3 sequence: CASRDRDYNEQFF. The CDR3 region has the DNA TGTGCCAGCCGGGACAGGGACTACAATGAGCAGTTCTTC.

The table lists this clone with a few counts. The chain links TRBV27 to TRBJ2-3, with TRBD2 matching 8 bases. The V gene end was trimmed by 8 bases and the J gene end by 6 bases; junction bases not matched to a gene: 10. Germline V gene sequence: CDR1 MNHEY, CDR2 SMNVEV (reference sequence). This CDR3 has 14 amino acids. The CDR3: CASCRKREFDTQYF. CDR3 sequence (DNA): TGTGCCAGCTGCAGGAAGCGGGAGTTCGATACGCAGTATTTT.

This clone was seen just once. This chain uses TRBV6-5 with TRBJ2-7, with TRBD1 as a possible D gene (5 bases). Trimming took 7 bases from V and 3 from J, leaving 13 bases between them. CDR1 and CDR2 (germline): MNHEY, SVGAGI. The CDR3 length is 13 residues. The CDR3 loop reads CASTLGPHYEQYF. CDR3 DNA sequence: TGTGCCAGCACCTTGGGGCCACACTACGAGCAGTACTTC.

The chain links TRBV7-9 to TRBJ2-1; TRBD2 aligns across 10 bases. The germline CDR1 and CDR2 sequences are SEHNR and FQNEAQ (reference sequence). V was clipped by 5 bases and J by 8 bases; unmatched bases: 6. The CDR3 runs to 14 residues. The CDR3 spells CASSTSGRAYEQFF. CDR3 DNA: TGTGCCAGCAGCACAAGCGGGAGGGCCTATGAGCAGTTCTTC.

This sequence joins TRBV10-3 and TRBJ1-1; 9 positions agree with TRBD1. The CDR3 has 15 residues. With 6 bases clipped from V and 9 bases from J, the junction kept 14 bases outside the gene matches. Looked up from germline, CDR1 is ENHRY and CDR2 is SYGVKD. CDR3 protein: CAIRGTGQQHIQAFF. The CDR3 DNA reads as TGTGCCATCAGAGGGACAGGGCAACAGCACATACAAGCTTTCTTT.

This clone came up a few times. The chain combines TRBV6-5 with TRBJ1-2; TRBD1 is a possible D gene (6 bases). Trimming pared 6 bases from V and 1 base from J, leaving 9 bases between. Germline assignment: CDR1 MNHEY and CDR2 SVGAGI. This CDR3 region has 13 residues. The CDR3 DNA reads TGTGCCAGCAGCGACAGGTTTAACTATGGCTACACCTTC. Amino acid sequence: CASSDRFNYGYTF.

The CDR3 coding sequence is TGTGCCAGCGACAGGGGTAACTATGGCTACACCTTC. Protein sequence: CASDRGNYGYTF. The gene calls are TRBV28 and TRBJ1-2; 8 bases align to TRBD1. CDR3 length: 12 amino acids. V dropped 8 bases and J dropped 1; count of bases not matched to a gene: 0. Looked up from germline, CDR1 is MDHEN and CDR2 is SYDVKM.

The rearrangement uses TRBV18 and TRBJ1-2; 8 nucleotides agree with TRBD1. Germline V CDR1 and CDR2: KGHSH, LQKENI. The CDR3 covers 14 residues. V shed 3 bases and J 3 bases; nucleotides not matched to a gene: 3. The chain's CDR3 is CASSPLTGDYGYTF. Written as DNA, the CDR3 is TGTGCCAGCTCACCTCTGACAGGGGACTATGGCTACACCTTC.

This clone was seen a few times. The chain combines TRBV11-2 with TRBJ2-7; TRBD2 is a possible D gene (5 bases). The length of the CDR3 is 12 residues. Germline V CDR1 and CDR2: SGHAT, FQNNGV. V was trimmed by 2 bases and J by 6 bases, leaving 8 bases between them. The chain's CDR3 is CASSLTRAEQYF. Written as DNA, the CDR3 is TGTGCCAGCAGCTTAACGAGGGCCGAGCAGTACTTC.

About this clone: A read error may account for a junction end that differs from germline. The genes are TRBV5-1 and TRBJ2-6, with D perhaps TRBD1 (5 bases). Looked up from germline, CDR1 is SGHRS and CDR2 is YFSETQ. The CDR3 has 19 residues. Written as DNA, the CDR3 is TGCGCCAGCAGCTTACCCCGCGACAGCTATGATTCTGCGGCCAACGTCCTGACTTTC. Translation gives CASSLPRDSYDSAANVLTF.

The gene calls are TRBV19 and TRBJ1-1, with TRBD1 identical over 7 bases. The ends lost 3 bases at V and 4 bases at J; junction bases unmatched: 5. This CDR3 contains 14 residues. Per the germline V gene, CDR1 is LNHDA and CDR2 is SQIVND (reference sequence). CDR3 nucleotide sequence: TGTGCCAGTAGTATCAGAGAGGGGGCCACTGAAGCTTTCTTT. Its protein product is CASSIREGATEAFF.

The count of this clone is one. V is TRBV12-5 and J is TRBJ2-7, with 7 nucleotides matching TRBD2. J gave up 6 bases and V 9 bases, and 5 bases lay outside the gene matches. Germline V gene lookup returns CDR1 LGHNT and CDR2 FRNRAP. The CDR3 contains 11 residues. CDR3 amino acids: CASPWGGEQYF. CDR3 bases: TGTGCTAGCCCGTGGGGGGGCGAGCAGTACTTC.

J is TRBJ2-7 and V is TRBV4-1, with D perhaps TRBD1 (7 bases). The CDR3 runs 17 residues. Germline CDR1 and CDR2: MGHRA and YSYEKL. The ends were cut back, 4 bases at V and 0 bases at J, with 19 bases in the middle. The DNA of the CDR3 is TGCGCCAGCAGCCCCGCCGGGCGGGACAGAGTCTCCTACGAGCAGTACTTC. Translation: CASSPAGRDRVSYEQYF.

J is TRBJ1-2 and V is TRBV19, with 9 bases aligning to TRBD1. This CDR3 region has 16 residues. Looked up from germline, CDR1 is LNHDA and CDR2 is SQIVND (reference sequence). V shed 1 base and J 3 bases; nucleotides not matched to a gene: 6. CDR3 coding DNA: TGTGCCAGTAGTATAGGGGGACAGGGCGGTGACTATGGCTACACCTTC. Translation: CASSIGGQGGDYGYTF.

V is TRBV7-9 and J is TRBJ2-5, with a possible D match to TRBD1 (5 bases). The assigned J gene may be wrong: the sequence end matches TRBJ2-7 better. Germline V gene lookup returns CDR1 SEHNR and CDR2 FQNEAQ (reference sequence). The CDR3 contains 15 residues. The CDR3 here is CASSLGAGQYYEQYF. The CDR3 coding sequence is TGTGCCAGCAGCCTAGGGGCAGGGCAATACTACGAGCAGTACTTC.

J is TRBJ2-1 and V is TRBV5-4; D uncertain. This CDR3 spans 15 amino acids. Trimming left V 0 bases short and J 3 bases short, with 10 bases between. CDR1 is SGHNT, CDR2 YYREEE, per germline (reference sequence). In DNA form, the CDR3 reads TGTGCCAGCAGCTTGGTGGCGGTAAGCTACAATGAGCAGTTCTTC. Protein: CASSLVAVSYNEQFF.

In this sample, this clone turned up a few times. This rearrangement joins TRBV2 to TRBJ1-4; maybe TRBD1 (6 bases). V lost 7 bases and J 7 bases, leaving 19 bases between the germline ends. CDR1 SNHLY and CDR2 FYNNEI come from the germline V gene. The CDR3 runs to 15 residues. DNA for the CDR3: TGTGCCAGCAAGGGACAACGTTTGGAGGCTGAAAAACTGTTTTTT. Its protein is CASKGQRLEAEKLFF.